This record covers a single T cell receptor (beta chain). This entry comes from a study of T cells in Graves' hyperthyroidism and ophthalmopathy. Amplification yielded TCR beta CDR3 regions, with RNA transcripts as the source. The study used the HTBI primer set for a first-round RT-PCR of the TCR CDR3. Via MiXCR, TCRdb re-called the multiplex PCR reads, giving one row per CDR3 protein. The repertoire holds about 290,000 distinct CDR3 sequences, with roughly 13% as singletons. The TCR originated in a woman aged 40 to 50 with Graves' hyperthyroidism. Sequencing was carried out using blood.

The CDR3 reads CASSLFGYNQPQHF. CDR3 sequence (DNA): TGTGCCAGCAGCTTGTTTGGGTACAATCAGCCCCAGCATTTT. This chain links TRBV5-6 with TRBJ1-5; no definite D call. Trimming stripped 1 base from V and 3 bases from J, with 8 bases between. The germline V gene encodes CDR1 SGHDT and CDR2 YYEEEE. This CDR3 spans 14 amino acids. Together with reference TRBV5-6 and TRBJ1-5, the CDR3 gives the full variable domain: DAGVTQSPTHLIKTRGQQVTLRCSPKSGHDTVSWYQQALGQGPQFIFQYYEEEERQRGNFPDRFSGHQFPNYSSELNVNALLLGDSALYLCASSLFGYNQPQHFGDGTRLSIL.